Below are 10 T cell receptor beta chains sequenced from a single sample in a study of shared clonotypes between healthy human individuals. Measured with immunoSEQ multiplex PCR; TCRdb has only the in-frame clones, and not every one. The table includes 600,000 or so clones, 95% to 98% detected once. Naive CD8 cells comprised CD45RO-negative, CCR7-positively selected cells, excluding terminally differentiated effector memory CD45RA+ cells. The sequenced sample was naive CD8+ T cells sorted from blood. These receptors were collected from a young man in good health.

The CDR3 reads CASSGWTSGSNEQFF. DNA for the CDR3: TGTGCCAGCAGTGGATGGACTAGCGGGTCCAATGAGCAGTTCTTC. V and J are TRBV6-1 and TRBJ2-1; 11 bases are shared with TRBD2. The V gene's germline CDR1 is MNHNS and CDR2 SASEGT. The CDR3 length is 15 residues. V lost 4 bases to trimming and J lost 6 bases; unmatched junction nucleotides: 5.

The V call is TRBV9, the J call TRBJ1-2; a weak D match, TRBD1 (5 bases). The CDR3 contains 15 residues. Trimming removed 0 bases at V and 6 bases at J, with 15 bases between. Per the germline V gene, CDR1 is SGDLS and CDR2 is YYNGEE. CDR3 in DNA: TGTGCCAGCAGCGTAGCTACGGCAGGGATTGATGGCTACACCTTC. Translation gives CASSVATAGIDGYTF.

The rearrangement joins TRBV30 to TRBJ2-3; tentative D call: TRBD2 (5 bases). CDR1 is GTSNPN, CDR2 SVGIG, per germline (reference sequence). The V and J ends lost 1 base and 2 bases respectively, with 10 bases between them. The CDR3 length is 14 residues. This CDR3 is CAWSGAASTDTQYF. The CDR3 bases are TGTGCCTGGAGTGGAGCGGCCTCCACAGATACGCAGTATTTT.

This chain joins TRBV13 and TRBJ2-7, with D tentatively TRBD1 (7 bases). The CDR3 totals 15 residues. Germline CDR1 and CDR2: PRHDT and FYEKMQ (reference sequence). Trimming took off 3 bases at V and 7 bases at J, with 19 bases between the two ends. The CDR3 loop is CASSFRSGVRGEQYF. Here the CDR3 DNA reads TGTGCCAGCAGCTTCAGGTCGGGAGTCAGGGGGGAGCAGTACTTC.

CDR3 bases: TGCAGCGTTTCCGGGACTAGCGGGAGGAGAAGCAATGAGCAGTTCTTC. It translates to CSVSGTSGRRSNEQFF. The chain joins TRBV29-1 to TRBJ2-1; 15 bases fit TRBD2. Germline assignment: CDR1 SQVTM and CDR2 ANQGSEA. The CDR3 sequence is 16 residues long. The junction had 8 bases not matched to a gene; V was cut back by 5 bases and J by 6 bases.

V usage is TRBV7-6 and J usage is TRBJ1-1; D is undetermined. CDR3 length: 13 amino acids. The germline V gene encodes CDR1 SGHVS and CDR2 FNYEAQ. V was shortened by 5 bases and J by 7 bases, with 14 bases between the two germline ends. CDR3 amino acids: CASSLRRGDEAFF. DNA of the CDR3: TGTGCCAGCAGCCTCAGGAGAGGTGATGAAGCTTTCTTT.

J is TRBJ1-3 and V is TRBV15; no clear D. V dropped 4 bases and J dropped 0 bases, with 7 bases sitting between them. The germline CDR1 and CDR2 sequences are LNHNV and YYDKDF (reference sequence). CDR3 size: 14 residues. This CDR3 reads CATSTYNSGNTIYF. CDR3 nucleotides: TGTGCCACCAGCACCTACAACTCTGGAAACACCATATATTTT.

The rearrangement joins TRBV6-5 to TRBJ2-1, with 7 nucleotides matching TRBD1. Germline V CDR1 and CDR2: MNHEY, SVGAGI. With 8 bases clipped from V and 5 bases from J, the junction kept 9 bases outside the gene matches. The CDR3 loop spans 14 amino acids. DNA of the CDR3: TGTGCCAGCGCCCCCGTAACAGGGGACAATGAGCAGTTCTTC. The encoded protein is CASAPVTGDNEQFF.

The V gene is TRBV27, the J gene TRBJ2-1; 8 bases match TRBD1. Trimming took 6 bases from V and 5 from J; bases not matched to a gene: 0. The CDR3 covers 12 residues. Germline lookup yields CDR1 MNHEY and CDR2 SMNVEV (reference sequence). The CDR3 nucleotides are TGTGCCAGCAGGACAGGGGACAATGAGCAGTTCTTC. This gives the protein CASRTGDNEQFF.

This clone was recorded once. V gene TRBV12-5 combines with J gene TRBJ1-1, with D perhaps TRBD1 (5 bases). The CDR3 runs to 18 residues. V lost 1 base and J 1 base, leaving 19 bases between the germline ends. The germline V gene encodes CDR1 LGHNT and CDR2 FRNRAP. CDR3 bases: TGTGCTAGTGGTTTGGAAATAACGGGGGTTGTTGGGAACACTGAAGCTTTCTTT. Residues: CASGLEITGVVGNTEAFF.